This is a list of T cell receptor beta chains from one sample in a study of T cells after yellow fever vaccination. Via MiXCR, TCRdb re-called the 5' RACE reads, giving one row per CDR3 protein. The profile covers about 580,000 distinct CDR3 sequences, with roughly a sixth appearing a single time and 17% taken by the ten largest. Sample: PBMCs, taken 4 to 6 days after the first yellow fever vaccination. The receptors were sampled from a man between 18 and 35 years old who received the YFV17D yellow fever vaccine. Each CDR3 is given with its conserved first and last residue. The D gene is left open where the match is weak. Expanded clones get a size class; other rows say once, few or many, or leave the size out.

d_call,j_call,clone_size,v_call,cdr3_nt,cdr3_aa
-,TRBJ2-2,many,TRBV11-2,TGTGCCAGCAGCTCTGGGACCGGGGAGCTGTTTTTT,CASSSGTGELFF
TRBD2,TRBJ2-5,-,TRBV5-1,TGCGCCAGCAGCTTGGTCGCTAGCGGGGAGGATCGGACCCAGTACTTC,CASSLVASGEDRTQYF
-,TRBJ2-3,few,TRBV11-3,TGTGCCAGCAGCCGCACTAGGGGCACAGATACGCAGTATTTT,CASSRTRGTDTQYF
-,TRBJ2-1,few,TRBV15,TGTGCCACCAGCAGTCGACAGGGAGGTATAAATGAGCAGTTCTTC,CATSSRQGGINEQFF
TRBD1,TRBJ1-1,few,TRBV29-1,TGCAGCGTTGTTCAGGGGGCCTGGGCTTTCTTT,CSVVQGAWAFF
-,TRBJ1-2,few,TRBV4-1,TGCGCCAGCAGCCAACCCGGGACGGTTTATGGCTACACCTTC,CASSQPGTVYGYTF
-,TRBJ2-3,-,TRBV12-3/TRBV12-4,TGTGCCAGCACCCTGGGGCATACGCAGTATTTT,CASTLGHTQYF
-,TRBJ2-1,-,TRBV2,TGTGCCAGCAGCTTTACTTTCTACAATGAGCAGTTCTTC,CASSFTFYNEQFF
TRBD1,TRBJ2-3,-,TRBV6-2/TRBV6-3,TGTGCCAGCATGCCGGGGACAGGAACTAGCACAGATACGCAGTATTTT,CASMPGTGTSTDTQYF
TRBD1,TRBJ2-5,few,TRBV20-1,TGCAGTGCTCAGACAGGGGCCGTCCAAGAGACCCAGTACTTC,CSAQTGAVQETQYF
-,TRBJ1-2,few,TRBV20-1,TGCAGTGCTAGAGTTCCCTTGGGGGGCGGCGATGGCTACACCTTC,CSARVPLGGGDGYTF
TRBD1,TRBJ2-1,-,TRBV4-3,TGCGCCAGCAGCCCCACCAGGGGGGAGCAGTTCTTC,CASSPTRGEQFF
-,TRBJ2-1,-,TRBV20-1,TGCAGTGCTAGAGCCGGGGTCCCCAATGAGCAGTTCTTC,CSARAGVPNEQFF
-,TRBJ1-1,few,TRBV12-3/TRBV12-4,TGTGCCAGCAGTTTTTCGAACGGGGGAGGCACTGAAGCTTTCTTT,CASSFSNGGGTEAFF
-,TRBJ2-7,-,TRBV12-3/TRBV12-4,TGTGCCAGCAAGGCGACCTACGAGCAGTACTTC,CASKATYEQYF
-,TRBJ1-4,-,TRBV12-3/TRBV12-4,TGTGCCAGCAGCTCCGCCCGACGGGAAAAACTGTTTTTT,CASSSARREKLFF
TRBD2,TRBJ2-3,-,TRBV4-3,TGCGCCAGCAGCCATGGACTAGCACAGGCAGATACGCAGTATTTT,CASSHGLAQADTQYF
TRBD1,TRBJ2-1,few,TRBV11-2,TGTGCCAGCAGATCAGACAGGGGGCCCTACAATGAGCAGTTCTTC,CASRSDRGPYNEQFF
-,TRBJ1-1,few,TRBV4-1,TGCGCCAGCAGCCACCCCGGGGGCACTGAAGCTTTCTTT,CASSHPGGTEAFF
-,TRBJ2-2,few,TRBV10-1,TGCGCCAGCAGTGAATTGGTTCCCGGGGAGCTGTTTTTT,CASSELVPGELFF
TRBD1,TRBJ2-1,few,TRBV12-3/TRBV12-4,TGTGCCAGCAGTGCAGGGGGTTCCCGTTACAATGAGCAGTTCTTC,CASSAGGSRYNEQFF
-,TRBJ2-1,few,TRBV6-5,TGTGCCAGCAGTTACTCTCGAGGGGGGGCTTACAATGAGCAGTTCTTC,CASSYSRGGAYNEQFF
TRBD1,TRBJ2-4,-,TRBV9,TGTGCCAGCAGCAAAACAGGGGGCGACGCCAAAAACATTCAGTACTTC,CASSKTGGDAKNIQYF
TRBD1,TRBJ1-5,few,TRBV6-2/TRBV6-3,TGTGCCAGCAGTTACTCCTTTGGTGGGACAGGGAAATATAGCAATCAGCCCCAGCATTTT,CASSYSFGGTGKYSNQPQHF
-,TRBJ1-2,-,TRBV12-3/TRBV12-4,TGTGCCAGCAGTGCTCCCGGGACAAATTATGGCTACACCTTC,CASSAPGTNYGYTF
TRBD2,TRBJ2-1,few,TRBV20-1,TGCAGTGCTAGTCGGGGGGATGAGCAGTTCTTC,CSASRGDEQFF
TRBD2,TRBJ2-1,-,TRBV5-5,TGTGCCAGCAGGTTACTAGCGGGGGCCAGCCTCGGGCAGTTCTTC,CASRLLAGASLGQFF
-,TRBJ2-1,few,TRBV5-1,TGCGCCAGCAGCTTGGCCCGGGTAACGTACAATGAGCAGTTCTTC,CASSLARVTYNEQFF
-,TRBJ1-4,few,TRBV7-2,TGTGCCAGCAGCTCGCTGGGATCGGGGGAAAAACTGTTTTTT,CASSSLGSGEKLFF
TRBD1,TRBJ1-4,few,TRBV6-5,TGTGCCAGCAGGACAGGGGGTTTTCCCGCAACTAATGAAAAACTGTTTTTT,CASRTGGFPATNEKLFF
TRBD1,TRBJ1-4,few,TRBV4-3,TGCGCCAGCAGCCCGACAGGGTATAATGAAAAACTGTTTTTT,CASSPTGYNEKLFF
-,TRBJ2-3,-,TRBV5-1,TGCGCCAGCAGCTTGGCCGCGGCCACGGGGGCAGATACGCAGTATTTT,CASSLAAATGADTQYF